Each of the 5 T cell receptor beta chains below was sequenced from the same sample in a study of blood T cell repertoires in COVID-19. Assay: immunoSEQ multiplex PCR; the TCRdb copy retains only in-frame clones and omits some. The data contain around 77,000 clones, more than 70% of them singletons. Sequencing was done on a sample of peripheral blood. Source of these receptors: a man aged 80 or over with acute or convalescent COVID-19.

This chain joins TRBV11-2 and TRBJ2-3; possible D gene TRBD1, 5 bases. The CDR3 length is 15 residues. In germline, CDR1 is SGHAT, CDR2 FQNNGV. V lost 4 bases to trimming and J lost 2 bases, with 13 bases between them. The CDR3 nucleotides read TGTGCCAGCAGCTCTGGACAAGGCCACACAGATACGCAGTATTTT. Amino acids: CASSSGQGHTDTQYF. Full variable domain (rest looked up from reference TRBV11-2 and TRBJ2-3): EAGVAQSPRYKIIEKRQSVAFWCNPISGHATLYWYQQILGQGPKLLIQFQNNGVVDDSQLPKDRFSAERLKGVDSTLKIQPAKLEDSAVYLCASSSGQGHTDTQYFGPGTRLTVL.

The chain recombines TRBV5-4 with TRBJ2-3; D is perhaps TRBD1 (6 bases). Germline assignment: CDR1 SGHNT and CDR2 YYREEE (reference sequence). This CDR3 is built from 15 residues. Trimming stripped 0 bases from V and 1 base from J, with 9 bases between. The CDR3 sequence: CASSLEGVGTDTQYF. The DNA for the CDR3 is TGTGCCAGCAGCTTGGAGGGGGTGGGCACAGATACGCAGTATTTT.

V usage is TRBV5-6 and J usage is TRBJ1-6, with 9 positions matching TRBD1. Germline CDR1 and CDR2: SGHDT and YYEEEE. J lost 11 bases, V lost 2 bases, and 8 bases had no gene match. This CDR3 region has 15 residues. The DNA of the CDR3 is TGTGCCAGCAGCTTACAGGGGGCCCAGAGGGCACCCCTCCACTTT. It encodes CASSLQGAQRAPLHF.

This chain connects TRBV24-1 to TRBJ2-2, with 8 bases aligning to TRBD2. This CDR3 is 16 amino acids long. V lost 5 bases, J lost 4 bases, and 8 bases stayed unmatched. From germline, CDR1 is KGHDR and CDR2 SFDVKD. The CDR3 region is CATSGASGRSTGELFF. The CDR3 nucleotides are TGTGCCACCAGTGGGGCTAGCGGGCGAAGCACCGGGGAGCTGTTTTTT.

The chain joins TRBV27 to TRBJ2-1; D unclear. Germline V lookup: CDR1 MNHEY, CDR2 SMNVEV (reference sequence). V dropped 7 bases and J dropped 7 bases, with 8 bases sitting between them. The CDR3 covers 11 residues. Written as DNA, the CDR3 is TGTGCCAGCACCGCCAGGAATGAGCAGTTCTTC. Its protein is CASTARNEQFF.